This TCR beta chain is drawn from a study of blood T cells in healthy people across ages. Study-level points and caveats: Both naive CD4+ cell counts and diversity were greater in long-lived donors than in aged donors.

Next came a second PCR, run for roughly 7 to 12 cycles, which used a sample-barcoded 5' primer along with a J-beta primer mix. TCRdb itself ran the 5' RACE reads through MiXCR, one entry per CDR3 protein. Counted here are 550,000 to 800,000 distinct CDR3 sequences, 20% to 25% occurring once; the ten biggest clones make up approximately 3.6%. J was trimmed by 6 bases and V by 6 bases; bases with no gene match: 5. CDR3 length equals 14 residues. This clonotype showed up many times. Antigen specificity is unknown. In terms of origin and age, donors were healthy Caucasian individuals from Russia aged about 6 to 90. For every donor, a draw yielded about 9.7 milliliters of peripheral blood.

The sequenced material came from blood. This chain connects TRBV12-3 or TRBV12-4 to TRBJ2-7, with 13 bases fitting TRBD2. This TCR was recovered from a man in his 70s in good health. The CDR3 here is CASSLGLAGAEQYF. The CDR3 nucleotides read TGTGCCAGCAGCCTCGGACTAGCGGGAGCCGAGCAGTACTTC.